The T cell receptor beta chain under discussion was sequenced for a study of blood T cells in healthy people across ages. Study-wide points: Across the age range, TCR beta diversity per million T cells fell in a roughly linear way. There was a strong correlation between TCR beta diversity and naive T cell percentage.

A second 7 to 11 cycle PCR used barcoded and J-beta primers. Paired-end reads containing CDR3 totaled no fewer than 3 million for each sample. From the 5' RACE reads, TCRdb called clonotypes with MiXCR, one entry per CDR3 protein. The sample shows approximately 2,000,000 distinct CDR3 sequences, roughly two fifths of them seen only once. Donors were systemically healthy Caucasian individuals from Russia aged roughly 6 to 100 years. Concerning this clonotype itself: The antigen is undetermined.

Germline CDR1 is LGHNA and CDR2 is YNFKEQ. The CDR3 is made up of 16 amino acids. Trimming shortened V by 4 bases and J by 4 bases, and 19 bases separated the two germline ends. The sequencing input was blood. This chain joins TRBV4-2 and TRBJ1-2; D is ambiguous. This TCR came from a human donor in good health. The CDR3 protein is CASSPFLREEGYGYTF. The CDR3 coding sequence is TGTGCCAGCAGCCCCTTCCTCCGGGAGGAGGGCTATGGCTACACCTTC.